This entry is about one T cell receptor beta chain. Antigen specificity is unknown. This sample was taken from a study of T-cell memory formation after mild COVID-19. Study-level information: Clusters were largely donor specific. Study findings and constraints: Chiefly within CM and EM were the contracting CD4+ clones; CD8+ ones were within EMRA.

UMIs and sample barcodes were carried by the TCR alpha and TCR beta cDNA libraries that 5'RACE produced using constant-segment primers. Using its own MiXCR run on the 5' RACE reads, TCRdb lists one record per CDR3 protein. The sample holds approximately 350,000 distinct CDR3 sequences, approximately 15% seen once. This sequence originates from a young man who had mild COVID-19 (a few samples of this study predate the infection). Cell type and time point are not known. Sequenced sample: PBMCs or a T cell subset sorted from them (not recorded which).

The CDR3 coding sequence is TGTGCCAGCTCACCGGGAAGGCAATGGGAAGCTTTCTTT. Translation gives CASSPGRQWEAFF. The chain combines TRBV18 with TRBJ1-1; D gene ambiguous. Trimming shortened V by 3 bases and J by 8 bases, and 13 bases separated the two germline ends. Looked up from germline, CDR1 is KGHSH and CDR2 is LQKENI. The CDR3 length is 13 residues.